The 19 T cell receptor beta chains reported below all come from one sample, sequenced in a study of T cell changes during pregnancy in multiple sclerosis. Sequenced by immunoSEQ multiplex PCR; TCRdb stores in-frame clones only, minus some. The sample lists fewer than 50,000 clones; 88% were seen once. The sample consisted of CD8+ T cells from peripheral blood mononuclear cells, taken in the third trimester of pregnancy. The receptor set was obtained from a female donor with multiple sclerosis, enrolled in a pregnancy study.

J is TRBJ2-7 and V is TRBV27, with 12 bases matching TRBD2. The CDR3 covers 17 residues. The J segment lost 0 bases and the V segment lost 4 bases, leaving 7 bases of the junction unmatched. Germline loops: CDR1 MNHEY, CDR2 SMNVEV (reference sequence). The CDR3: CASSSFGLAGSSYEQYF. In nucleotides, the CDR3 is TGTGCCAGCAGTTCCTTCGGACTAGCGGGGAGCTCCTACGAGCAGTACTTC.

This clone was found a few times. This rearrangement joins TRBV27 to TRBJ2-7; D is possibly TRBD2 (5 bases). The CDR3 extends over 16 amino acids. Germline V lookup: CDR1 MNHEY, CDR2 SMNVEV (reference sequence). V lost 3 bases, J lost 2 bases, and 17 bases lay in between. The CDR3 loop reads CASSLSSGTATYEQYF. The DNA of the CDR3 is TGTGCCAGCAGTTTGTCCAGCGGAACAGCAACCTACGAGCAGTACTTC.

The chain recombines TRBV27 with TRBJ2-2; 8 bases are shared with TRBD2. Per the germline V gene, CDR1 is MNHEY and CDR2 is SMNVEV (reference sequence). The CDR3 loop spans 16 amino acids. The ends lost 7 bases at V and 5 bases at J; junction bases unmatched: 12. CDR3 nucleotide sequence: TGTGCCAGCACCCCTGGGCGGGGGGCTGGGACCGGGGAGCTGTTTTTT. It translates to CASTPGRGAGTGELFF.

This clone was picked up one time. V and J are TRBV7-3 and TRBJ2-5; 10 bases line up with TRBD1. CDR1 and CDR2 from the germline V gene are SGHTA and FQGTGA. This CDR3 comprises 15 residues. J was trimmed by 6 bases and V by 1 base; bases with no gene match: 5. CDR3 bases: TGTGCCAGCAGCTTAAACGGGGACAGGGGACAGACCCAGTACTTC. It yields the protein CASSLNGDRGQTQYF.

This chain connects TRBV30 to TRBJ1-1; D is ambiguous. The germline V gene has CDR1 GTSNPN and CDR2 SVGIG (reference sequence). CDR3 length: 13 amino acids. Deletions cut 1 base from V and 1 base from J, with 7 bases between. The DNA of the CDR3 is TGTGCCTGGAGTGGACAACCGAACACTGAAGCTTTCTTT. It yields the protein CAWSGQPNTEAFF.

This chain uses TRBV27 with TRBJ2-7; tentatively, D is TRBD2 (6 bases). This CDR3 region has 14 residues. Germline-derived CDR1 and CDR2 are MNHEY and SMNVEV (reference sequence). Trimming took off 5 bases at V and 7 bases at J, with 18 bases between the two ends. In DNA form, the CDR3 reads TGTGCCAGCAGTCCCTTGGGCTGGGGAGGAGAGCAGTACTTC. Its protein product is CASSPLGWGGEQYF.

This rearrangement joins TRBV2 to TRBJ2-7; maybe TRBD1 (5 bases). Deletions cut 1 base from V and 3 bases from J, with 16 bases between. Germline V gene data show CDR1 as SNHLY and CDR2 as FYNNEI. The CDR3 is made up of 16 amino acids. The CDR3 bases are TGTGCCAGCAGTGAAGGATGGGGCAGGCGAAGCTACGAGCAGTACTTC. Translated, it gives CASSEGWGRRSYEQYF. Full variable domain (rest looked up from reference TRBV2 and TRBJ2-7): EPEVTQTPSHQVTQMGQEVILRCVPISNHLYFYWYRQILGQKVEFLVSFYNNEISEKSEIFDDQFSVERPDGSNFTLKIRSTKLEDSAMYFCASSEGWGRRSYEQYFGPGTRLTVT.

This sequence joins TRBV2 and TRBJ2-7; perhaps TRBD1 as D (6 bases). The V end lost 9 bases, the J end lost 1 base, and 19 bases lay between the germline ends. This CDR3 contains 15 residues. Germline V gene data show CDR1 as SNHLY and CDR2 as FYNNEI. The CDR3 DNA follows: TGTGCCAGTCTTATCCTTGCAGGGGATTCCTACGAGCAGTACTTC. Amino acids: CASLILAGDSYEQYF. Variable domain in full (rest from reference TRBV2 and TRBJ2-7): EPEVTQTPSHQVTQMGQEVILRCVPISNHLYFYWYRQILGQKVEFLVSFYNNEISEKSEIFDDQFSVERPDGSNFTLKIRSTKLEDSAMYFCASLILAGDSYEQYFGPGTRLTVT.

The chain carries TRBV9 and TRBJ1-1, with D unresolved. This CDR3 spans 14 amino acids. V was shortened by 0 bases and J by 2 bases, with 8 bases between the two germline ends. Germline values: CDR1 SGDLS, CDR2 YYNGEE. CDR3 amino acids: CASSVATANTEAFF. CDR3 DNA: TGTGCCAGCAGCGTAGCTACAGCCAACACTGAAGCTTTCTTT.

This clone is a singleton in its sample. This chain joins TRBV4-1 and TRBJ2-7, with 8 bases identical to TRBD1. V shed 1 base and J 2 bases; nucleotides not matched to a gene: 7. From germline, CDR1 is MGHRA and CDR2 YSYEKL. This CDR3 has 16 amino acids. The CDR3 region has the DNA TGCGCCAGCAGCCAAGTGGTCAGGACAGGGACCTACGAGCAGTACTTC. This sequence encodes CASSQVVRTGTYEQYF.

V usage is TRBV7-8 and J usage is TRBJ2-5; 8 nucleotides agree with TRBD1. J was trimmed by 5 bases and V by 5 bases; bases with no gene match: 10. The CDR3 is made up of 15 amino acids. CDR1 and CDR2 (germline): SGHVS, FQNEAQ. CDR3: CASSESQGAAETQYF. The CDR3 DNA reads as TGTGCCAGCAGCGAATCGCAGGGGGCGGCGGAGACCCAGTACTTC.

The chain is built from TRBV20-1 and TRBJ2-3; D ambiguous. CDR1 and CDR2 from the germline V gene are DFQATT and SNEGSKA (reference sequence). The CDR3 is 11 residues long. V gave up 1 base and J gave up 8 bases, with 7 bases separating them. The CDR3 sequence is CSARATRTQYF. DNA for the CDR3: TGCAGTGCTAGAGCTACCCGTACGCAGTATTTT.

CDR3 bases: TGTGCCATCAACAGGAGTCTTAGCTCCTACGAGCAGTACTTC. This translates into CAINRSLSSYEQYF. The chain recombines TRBV2 with TRBJ2-7; TRBD1 is a possible D gene (5 bases). The V end lost 10 bases, the J end lost 0 bases, and 16 bases lay between the germline ends. In germline, CDR1 is SNHLY, CDR2 FYNNEI. There are 14 residues in the CDR3.

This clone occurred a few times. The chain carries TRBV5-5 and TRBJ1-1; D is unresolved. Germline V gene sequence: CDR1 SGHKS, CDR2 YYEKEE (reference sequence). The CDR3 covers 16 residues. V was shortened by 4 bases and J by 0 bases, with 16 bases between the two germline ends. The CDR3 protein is CASSKVRTFMNTEAFF. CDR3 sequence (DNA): TGTGCCAGCAGCAAAGTCCGGACTTTTATGAACACTGAAGCTTTCTTT.

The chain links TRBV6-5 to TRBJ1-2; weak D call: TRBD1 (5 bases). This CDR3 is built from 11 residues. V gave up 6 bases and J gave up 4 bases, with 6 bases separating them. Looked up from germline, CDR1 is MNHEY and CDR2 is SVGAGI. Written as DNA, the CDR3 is TGTGCCAGCAGGGACACCTATGGCTACACCTTC. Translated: CASRDTYGYTF.

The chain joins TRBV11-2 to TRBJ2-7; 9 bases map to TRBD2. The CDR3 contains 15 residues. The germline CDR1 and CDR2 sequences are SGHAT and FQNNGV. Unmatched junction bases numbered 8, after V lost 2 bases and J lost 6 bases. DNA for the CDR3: TGTGCCAGCAGCTTATCGGCTAGCGGGGCTCGCGAGCAGTACTTC. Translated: CASSLSASGAREQYF.

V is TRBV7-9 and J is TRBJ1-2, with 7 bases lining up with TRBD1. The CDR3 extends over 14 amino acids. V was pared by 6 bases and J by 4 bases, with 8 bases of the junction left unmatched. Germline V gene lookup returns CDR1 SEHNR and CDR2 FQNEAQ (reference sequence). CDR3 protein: CASRSAGGAYGYTF. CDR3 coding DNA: TGTGCCAGCAGGTCAGCAGGGGGAGCCTATGGCTACACCTTC.

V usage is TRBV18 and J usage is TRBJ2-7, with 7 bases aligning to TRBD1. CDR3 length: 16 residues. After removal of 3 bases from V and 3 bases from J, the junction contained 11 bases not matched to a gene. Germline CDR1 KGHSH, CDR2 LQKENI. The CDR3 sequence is CASSPDDRATFYEQYF. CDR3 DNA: TGTGCCAGCTCACCGGATGACAGGGCGACCTTCTACGAGCAGTACTTC.

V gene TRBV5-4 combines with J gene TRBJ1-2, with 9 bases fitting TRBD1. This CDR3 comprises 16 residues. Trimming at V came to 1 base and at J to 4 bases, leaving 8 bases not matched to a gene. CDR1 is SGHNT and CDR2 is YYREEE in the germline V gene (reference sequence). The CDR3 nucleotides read TGTGCCAGCAGCTTGATGGGGGGACAGGGCTTCTATGGCTACACCTTC. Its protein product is CASSLMGGQGFYGYTF. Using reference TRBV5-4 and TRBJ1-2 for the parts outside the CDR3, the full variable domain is ETGVTQSPTHLIKTRGQQVTLRCSSQSGHNTVSWYQQALGQGPQFIFQYYREEENGRGNFPPRFSGLQFPNYSSELNVNALELDDSALYLCASSLMGGQGFYGYTFGSGTRLTVV.